These 27 T cell receptor beta chains originate from one sample sequenced in a study of beta chain features in type 1 diabetes (dated by TCRdb to the late 2010s). Preparation of the library involved the immunoSEQ multiplex PCR assay. The High Capacity cDNA Reverse Transcription Kit was used to reverse transcribe all of the isolated RNA, meaning that expressed TCRB transcripts were what got sequenced. TCRdb took over this immuneACCESS table, retaining in-frame rearrangements with V and J assigned. Such tables are incomplete; in checked studies, under half of the missing clones stem from an unresolved V gene, and the remainder is unexplained. The sample table records more than 150,000 clones; 10% to 15% of these occur just once. Approximately 0.64% of the sample is in the top ten clones. Sequencing was performed on central memory CD4+ T cells from blood. These receptors were obtained from a woman aged 18-35 years in good health.

The V call is TRBV28, the J call TRBJ2-1; tentatively, D is TRBD2 (5 bases). This CDR3 is built from 14 residues. Germline V CDR1 and CDR2: MDHEN, SYDVKM. V was cut by 7 bases and J by 3 bases, with 13 bases left in between. CDR3 coding DNA: TGTGCCAGCACTCTCCGGGAAGGCTACAATGAGCAGTTCTTC. Its protein product is CASTLREGYNEQFF.

Notes on this clone: Other nucleotide sequences in the sample specify the same CDR3. The chain employs TRBV18 and TRBJ1-1; possibly TRBD1 for D (6 bases). Germline V gene lookup returns CDR1 KGHSH and CDR2 LQKENI. With 6 bases removed from V and 1 base from J, the gap between germline ends came to 12 bases. CDR3 size: 14 residues. The CDR3 DNA is TGTGCCAGCTCCCCCGGACAGCAGAACACTGAAGCTTTCTTT. Translation gives CASSPGQQNTEAFF.

The chain has TRBV11-2 and TRBJ2-4; D uncertain. Between the trimmed V and J ends, which lost 3 bases and 1 base, there was a span of 10 bases. This CDR3 comprises 15 residues. The V gene's germline CDR1 is SGHAT and CDR2 FQNNGV. For the CDR3, the DNA is TGTGCCAGCAGCTTGACTCGTGACGCCAAAAACATTCAGTACTTC. Its protein is CASSLTRDAKNIQYF.

The V gene is TRBV18, the J gene TRBJ2-7; D gene uncertain. The CDR3 is made up of 11 amino acids. V dropped 5 bases and J dropped 1 base, with 3 bases sitting between them. In germline, CDR1 is KGHSH, CDR2 LQKENI. CDR3 DNA: TGTGCCAGCTCAACATCCTACGAGCAGTACTTC. Its protein is CASSTSYEQYF.

The table lists this clone with a few counts. This chain uses TRBV7-9 with TRBJ2-3; D is perhaps TRBD2 (6 bases). With 5 bases removed from V and 2 bases from J, the gap between germline ends came to 14 bases. The CDR3 consists of 15 residues. The germline V gene encodes CDR1 SEHNR and CDR2 FQNEAQ (reference sequence). The CDR3 DNA sequence: TGTGCCAGCAGCCTGGGACTCTCCCACACAGATACGCAGTATTTT. Protein product: CASSLGLSHTDTQYF. Full variable domain (outside the CDR3, taken from reference TRBV7-9 and TRBJ2-3): DTGVSQNPRHKITKRGQNVTFRCDPISEHNRLYWYRQTLGQGPEFLTYFQNEAQLEKSRLLSDRFSAERPKGSFSTLEIQRTEQGDSAMYLCASSLGLSHTDTQYFGPGTRLTVL.

The genes are TRBV20-1 and TRBJ2-7; perhaps TRBD2 as D (5 bases). Trimming removed 3 bases at V and 5 bases at J, with 8 bases between. The CDR3 sequence is 11 residues long. Germline CDR1 is DFQATT and CDR2 is SNEGSKA (reference sequence). The chain's CDR3 is CSASRGHEQYF. The CDR3 DNA follows: TGCAGTGCTAGCCGAGGGCACGAGCAGTACTTC.

The CDR3 DNA reads as TGTGCCAGCAGCCCTAGAGGGAACACTGAAGCTTTCTTT. Amino acid sequence: CASSPRGNTEAFF. This rearrangement joins TRBV7-6 to TRBJ1-1; no clear D. V was shortened by 5 bases and J by 1 base, with 8 bases between the two germline ends. CDR1 SGHVS and CDR2 FNYEAQ come from the germline V gene. The CDR3 consists of 13 residues. Full variable domain (remainder filled in from reference TRBV7-6 and TRBJ1-1): GAGVSQSPRYKVTKRGQDVALRCDPISGHVSLYWYRQALGQGPEFLTYFNYEAQQDKSGLPNDRFSAERPEGSISTLTIQRTEQRDSAMYRCASSPRGNTEAFFGQGTRLTVV.

This clone has a handful of counts. The chain has TRBV7-2 and TRBJ2-5; D is undetermined. CDR1 and CDR2 from the germline V gene are SGHTA and FQGNSA. This CDR3 has 11 residues. V was pared by 9 bases and J by 3 bases, with 8 bases between. This chain's CDR3 is CASNFKETQYF. CDR3 DNA: TGTGCCAGTAACTTTAAAGAGACCCAGTACTTC.

With respect to this clone: At one of its ends the junction is not consistent with the germline gene, which may arise from a read error. The chain uses TRBV10-3 and TRBJ2-3; D perhaps matches TRBD1 (6 bases). Germline lookup yields CDR1 ENHRY and CDR2 SYGVKD. This CDR3 comprises 13 residues. CDR3 region: CVISVTGQNTQYF. The CDR3 nucleotides are TGTGTCATCAGTGTTACGGGACAAAATACGCAGTATTTT.

This clone was found a few times. V usage is TRBV9 and J usage is TRBJ2-1, with 8 bases that match TRBD2. The ends lost 0 bases at V and 6 bases at J; junction bases unmatched: 11. Germline CDR1 reads SGDLS; CDR2 reads YYNGEE. The CDR3 is 17 amino acids. In DNA, the CDR3 is TGTGCCAGCAGCGTAGGTACGAGACTAGCGAGGGGCAATGAGCAGTTCTTC. It specifies CASSVGTRLARGNEQFF. The full variable domain, completed using reference TRBV9 and TRBJ2-1, is DSGVTQTPKHLITATGQRVTLRCSPRSGDLSVYWYQQSLDQGLQFLIQYYNGEERAKGNILERFSAQQFPDLHSELNLSSLELGDSALYFCASSVGTRLARGNEQFFGPGTRLTVL.

The chain joins TRBV27 to TRBJ2-5, with D possibly being TRBD2 (5 bases). The CDR3 totals 14 residues. The V end lost 3 bases, the J end lost 2 bases, and 10 bases lay between the germline ends. Germline CDR1 and CDR2: MNHEY and SMNVEV (reference sequence). The CDR3 here is CASSFSRLQETQYF. In DNA form, the CDR3 reads TGTGCCAGCAGTTTTTCAAGACTACAAGAGACCCAGTACTTC.

The chain is built from TRBV6-1 and TRBJ1-1; 9 bases line up with TRBD1. The V gene's germline CDR1 is MNHNS and CDR2 SASEGT. This CDR3 comprises 13 residues. V was clipped by 7 bases and J by 6 bases; unmatched bases: 6. The CDR3 coding sequence is TGTGCCAGCAAACGGACAGGGGTCCCTGAAGCTTTCTTT. Amino acid sequence: CASKRTGVPEAFF.

J is TRBJ2-5 and V is TRBV19; 10 bases are a match to TRBD1. Trimming cost V 6 bases and J 4 bases; bases outside gene matches: 11. CDR1 is LNHDA, CDR2 SQIVND, per germline (reference sequence). The CDR3 sequence is 16 residues long. The DNA for the CDR3 is TGTGCCAGTAGCCGCCTCGGACAGGGGGTTGGAGAGACCCAGTACTTC. The encoded protein is CASSRLGQGVGETQYF.

The chain carries TRBV4-1 and TRBJ1-2; tentatively, D is TRBD1 (6 bases). In germline, CDR1 is MGHRA, CDR2 YSYEKL. Trimming stripped 0 bases from V and 4 bases from J, with 24 bases between. CDR3 length equals 19 residues. As DNA, the CDR3 is TGCGCCAGCAGCCAAGATCAGCTCGTGAGGGGGGGGACATTCTATGGCTACACCTTC. Amino acids: CASSQDQLVRGGTFYGYTF.

The sample holds a few counts of this clone. The chain combines TRBV5-1 with TRBJ2-3; D is possibly TRBD2 (6 bases). Germline values: CDR1 SGHRS, CDR2 YFSETQ. There are 16 residues in the CDR3. V lost 0 bases and J lost 0, with 11 bases in between. The CDR3 bases are TGCGCCAGCAGCTTGGTGGCGGGGCCTAGCACAGATACGCAGTATTTT. As protein: CASSLVAGPSTDTQYF.

This clone was picked up a small number of times. The chain combines TRBV5-1 with TRBJ1-5; TRBD1 aligns across 7 bases. The CDR3 loop spans 15 amino acids. Germline assignment: CDR1 SGHRS and CDR2 YFSETQ. The V segment lost 3 bases and the J segment 7 bases; nucleotides outside the gene matches: 10. The CDR3 region is CASSSTGSGGQPQHF. The CDR3 bases are TGCGCCAGCAGCTCGACAGGGAGCGGGGGACAGCCCCAGCATTTT. The variable domain in full, completed from reference TRBV5-1 and TRBJ1-5, reads KAGVTQTPRYLIKTRGQQVTLSCSPISGHRSVSWYQQTPGQGLQFLFEYFSETQRNKGNFPGRFSGRQFSNSRSEMNVSTLELGDSALYLCASSSTGSGGQPQHFGDGTRLSIL.

This clone has just a few counts. The V gene is TRBV27, the J gene TRBJ1-4; tentatively, D is TRBD1 (5 bases). With 8 bases removed from V and 10 bases from J, the gap between germline ends came to 17 bases. This CDR3 region has 13 residues. Germline CDR1 MNHEY, CDR2 SMNVEV (reference sequence). CDR3 sequence (DNA): TGTGCCAGCCGGGTGAATCCCGGGGGAAAACTGTTTTTT. Its protein is CASRVNPGGKLFF. Filled out from reference TRBV27 and TRBJ1-4, the complete variable domain reads EAQVTQNPRYLITVTGKKLTVTCSQNMNHEYMSWYRQDPGLGLRQIYYSMNVEVTDKGDVPEGYKVSRKEKRNFPLILESPSPNQTSLYFCASRVNPGGKLFFGSGTQLSVL.

This rearrangement joins TRBV6-5 to TRBJ2-6; no clear D gene. Trimming stripped 5 bases from V and 0 bases from J, with 5 bases between. Germline V gene data show CDR1 as MNHEY and CDR2 as SVGAGI. This CDR3 is 14 amino acids long. This CDR3 reads CASSGDSGANVLTF. As DNA, the CDR3 is TGTGCCAGCAGTGGAGACTCTGGGGCCAACGTCCTGACTTTC.

V usage is TRBV11-2 and J usage is TRBJ2-2; 12 positions agree with TRBD2. V trimming: 6 bases; J trimming: 7 bases; junction bases outside the gene matches: 6. Germline loops: CDR1 SGHAT, CDR2 FQNNGV. The CDR3 has 15 residues. The CDR3 bases are TGTGCCAGCAGGGCTCTAGCGGGAGGGGACGGGGAGCTGTTTTTT. Translating gives CASRALAGGDGELFF.

This clone came up a few times. In DNA, the CDR3 is TGCGCCAGCAGCCAAGATATTACAGGGAATCAGCCCCAGCATTTT. Its translation: CASSQDITGNQPQHF. The chain uses TRBV4-1 and TRBJ1-5; possible D gene TRBD1, 6 bases. The CDR3 has 15 amino acids. Trimming pared 0 bases from V and 4 bases from J, leaving 10 bases between. The germline CDR1 and CDR2 sequences are MGHRA and YSYEKL.

This rearrangement joins TRBV5-4 to TRBJ2-2; 7 bases match TRBD2. In germline, CDR1 is SGHNT, CDR2 YYREEE (reference sequence). J gave up 6 bases and V 1 base, and 12 bases lay outside the gene matches. CDR3 length equals 17 residues. In DNA, the CDR3 is TGTGCCAGCAGCTTGTTTGGTGGCGGGAGTCGGGCCGGGGAGCTGTTTTTT. It is translated as CASSLFGGGSRAGELFF.

This clone was seen just once. This chain links TRBV6-1 with TRBJ2-2; the match to TRBD2 covers 7 bases. The V gene end was trimmed by 11 bases and the J gene end by 4 bases; junction bases not matched to a gene: 4. The CDR3 consists of 12 residues. Germline V gives CDR1 MNHNS, CDR2 SASEGT. CDR3 coding DNA: TGTGCCGGGAGGGCGGGCACCGGGGAGCTGTTTTTT. Amino acids: CAGRAGTGELFF.

This clone has just a few counts. The rearrangement links TRBV7-9 to TRBJ1-3, with unresolved D. The CDR3 extends over 13 amino acids. Trimming removed 6 bases at V and 9 bases at J, with 15 bases between. CDR1 SEHNR and CDR2 FQNEAQ come from the germline V gene (reference sequence). The CDR3 spells CASSEYSRSTIYF. Written as DNA, the CDR3 is TGTGCCAGCAGTGAGTACAGCCGCAGCACCATATATTTT.

This chain links TRBV11-3 with TRBJ2-1, with TRBD2 as a possible D gene (6 bases). Germline V gene sequence: CDR1 SGHNT, CDR2 YENEEA. The CDR3 extends over 16 amino acids. V lost 4 bases and J 0 bases, leaving 13 bases between the germline ends. Written as DNA, the CDR3 is TGTGCCAGCAGCTCGGGGACTTCGAGCTCCTACAATGAGCAGTTCTTC. Its translation: CASSSGTSSSYNEQFF.

This chain uses TRBV6-1 with TRBJ2-1; 9 nucleotides agree with TRBD1. Germline assignment: CDR1 MNHNS and CDR2 SASEGT. This CDR3 has 13 residues. The junction had 4 bases not matched to a gene; V was cut back by 4 bases and J by 9 bases. Here the CDR3 reads CASSGDRVAEQFF. For the CDR3, the DNA is TGTGCCAGCAGTGGGGACAGGGTAGCTGAGCAGTTCTTC.

Remarks on this clone: The sample carries other DNA sequences with the same CDR3. This sequence joins TRBV5-1 and TRBJ2-1; 16 nucleotides line up with TRBD2. The germline CDR1 and CDR2 sequences are SGHRS and YFSETQ. V lost 7 bases, J lost 6 bases, and 7 bases stayed unmatched. The CDR3 runs 16 residues. As DNA, the CDR3 is TGCGCCAGCTCTTCCGGGACTAGCGGGAGGGCCAATGAGCAGTTCTTC. It specifies CASSSGTSGRANEQFF.

There are a few counts of this clone. J is TRBJ2-1 and V is TRBV2, with D uncertain. The germline CDR1 and CDR2 sequences are SNHLY and FYNNEI. The CDR3 has 14 amino acids. Trimming left V 8 bases short and J 10 bases short, with 21 bases between. For the CDR3, the DNA is TGTGCCAGCCCCCGCTGGGCAGCAACGAGCGAGCAGTTCTTC. Protein: CASPRWAATSEQFF.